This entry concerns a single T cell receptor (beta chain). This sample is drawn from a study of blood T cell repertoires in COVID-19. The wider study: Sites in the United States, Italy and Spain provided acute and convalescent COVID-19 samples. From T cells, B-cell-depleted T cells, or PBMCs came the material, which was cDNA or gDNA.

Germline V gene sequence: CDR1 LGHDT, CDR2 YNNKEL (reference sequence). The length of the CDR3 is 15 residues. With 1 base removed from V and 1 base from J, the gap between germline ends came to 11 bases. In the authors' workflow: Estimates of nucleated cell counts were drawn from the amplification of reference gene primers. Sequenced by immunoSEQ multiplex PCR; TCRdb stores in-frame clones only, minus some. From that table come the V and J calls and clone size; the DNA was used to work out D and trimming. The table includes around 170,000 clones, around nine tenths detected once. Material: peripheral blood. This sequence joins TRBV3-1 (or the pseudogene TRBV3-2) and TRBJ2-7, with D possibly matching TRBD1 (5 bases). The TCR originated in a man aged 45 to 65 with acute or convalescent COVID-19. For the CDR3, the DNA is TGTGCCAGCAGCCAAGGGGCTACAGGATCCTACGAGCAGTACTTC. It is translated as CASSQGATGSYEQYF.